This T cell receptor beta chain was found in a study of shared clonotypes between healthy human individuals. CDR3 length: 13 amino acids. Germline V CDR1 and CDR2: MNHEY, SVGAGI. Trimming removed 6 bases from V and 7 bases from J, with 13 bases in between. Clones were sequenced by immunoSEQ multiplex PCR, and TCRdb holds only the in-frame ones, with some missing. Among approximately 620,000 clones listed, almost 97% were seen once. The chain joins TRBV6-5 to TRBJ1-5; D is possibly TRBD1 (6 bases). The specimen was naive CD4+ T cells sorted from blood. Regarding subset: CD45RA+ positively selected. The receptor was derived from a woman younger than 45 in good health. The CDR3 DNA reads as TGTGCCAGCAGACCCACAGGGAGACAGCCCCAGCATTTT. Encoded protein: CASRPTGRQPQHF.